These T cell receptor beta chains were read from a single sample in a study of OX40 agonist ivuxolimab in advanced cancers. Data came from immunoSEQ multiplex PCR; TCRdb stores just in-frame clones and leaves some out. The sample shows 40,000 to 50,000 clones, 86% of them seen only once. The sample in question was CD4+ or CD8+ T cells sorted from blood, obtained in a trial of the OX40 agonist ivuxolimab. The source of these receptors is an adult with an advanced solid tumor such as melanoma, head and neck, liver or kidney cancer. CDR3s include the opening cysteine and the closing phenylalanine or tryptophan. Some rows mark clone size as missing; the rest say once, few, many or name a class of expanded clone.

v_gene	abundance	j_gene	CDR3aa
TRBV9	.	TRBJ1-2	CASSTRQGIDNYGYTF
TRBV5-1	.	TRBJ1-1	CASSLEFFLNTEAFF
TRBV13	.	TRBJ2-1	CASSGRKEAFYEQFF
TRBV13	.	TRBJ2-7	CASSLIAGGNHEQYF
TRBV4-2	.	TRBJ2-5	CASSQVAGDQETQYF
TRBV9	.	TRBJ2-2	CASSVEGTLNTGELFF
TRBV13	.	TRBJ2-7	CASTAGGVSYEQYF
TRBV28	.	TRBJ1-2	CASSLTVNYGYTF
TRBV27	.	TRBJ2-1	CASRSGGNEQFF
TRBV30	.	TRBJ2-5	CAWSVFRHIYQETQYF
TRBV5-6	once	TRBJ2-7	CASSLKPYEQYF
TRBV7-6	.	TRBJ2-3	CASSQTGGVTDTQYF
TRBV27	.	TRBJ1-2	CASSPPGKLYGYTF
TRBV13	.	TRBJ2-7	CASSLSRGWEQYF
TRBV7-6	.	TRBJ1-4	CASSSWTGDEKLFF
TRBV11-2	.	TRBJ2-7	CASSSPRRDKKGEQYF
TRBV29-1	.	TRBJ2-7	CSVETSGEAYEQYF
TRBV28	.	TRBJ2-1	CASSPAGEGNEQFF
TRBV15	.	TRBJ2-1	CATSGVSGGAVEQFF
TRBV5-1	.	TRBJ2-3	CASSLDGAPTDTQYF
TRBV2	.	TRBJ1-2	CASRGGAGYTF
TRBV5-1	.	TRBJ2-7	CASSLWGNEQYF
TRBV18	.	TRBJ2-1	CASSPGGRLAAYNEQFF
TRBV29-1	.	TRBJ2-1	CSVGLAVGNEQFF
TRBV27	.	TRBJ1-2	CASSLSKGAHYGYTF
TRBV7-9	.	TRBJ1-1	CASSFDRRQMNTEAFF
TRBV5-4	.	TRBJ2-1	CASSLDKDNEQFF
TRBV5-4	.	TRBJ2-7	CASSSTEEQYF
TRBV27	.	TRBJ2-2	CASSANTGELFF
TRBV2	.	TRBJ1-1	CASRGTLNTEAFF
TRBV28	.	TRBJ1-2	CASSNDRGWRFYGYTF
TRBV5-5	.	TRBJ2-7	CASRYATSLSYEQYF
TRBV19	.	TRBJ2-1	CASSPGLAAYNEQFF